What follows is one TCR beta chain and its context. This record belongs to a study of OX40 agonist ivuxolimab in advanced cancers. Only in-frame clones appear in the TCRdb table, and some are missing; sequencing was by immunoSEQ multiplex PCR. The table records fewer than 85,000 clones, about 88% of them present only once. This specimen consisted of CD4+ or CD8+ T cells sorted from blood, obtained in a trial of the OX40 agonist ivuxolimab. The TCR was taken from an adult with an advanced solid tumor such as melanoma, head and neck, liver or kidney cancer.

As DNA, the CDR3 is TGTGCCACCAGCAGAGATAAAGGGATCTCTGGAAACACCATATATTTT. Translated, it gives CATSRDKGISGNTIYF. The V call is TRBV15, the J call TRBJ1-3, with D unclear. V dropped 0 bases and J dropped 0 bases, with 9 bases sitting between them. CDR1 and CDR2 (germline): LNHNV, YYDKDF (reference sequence). CDR3 length equals 16 residues.